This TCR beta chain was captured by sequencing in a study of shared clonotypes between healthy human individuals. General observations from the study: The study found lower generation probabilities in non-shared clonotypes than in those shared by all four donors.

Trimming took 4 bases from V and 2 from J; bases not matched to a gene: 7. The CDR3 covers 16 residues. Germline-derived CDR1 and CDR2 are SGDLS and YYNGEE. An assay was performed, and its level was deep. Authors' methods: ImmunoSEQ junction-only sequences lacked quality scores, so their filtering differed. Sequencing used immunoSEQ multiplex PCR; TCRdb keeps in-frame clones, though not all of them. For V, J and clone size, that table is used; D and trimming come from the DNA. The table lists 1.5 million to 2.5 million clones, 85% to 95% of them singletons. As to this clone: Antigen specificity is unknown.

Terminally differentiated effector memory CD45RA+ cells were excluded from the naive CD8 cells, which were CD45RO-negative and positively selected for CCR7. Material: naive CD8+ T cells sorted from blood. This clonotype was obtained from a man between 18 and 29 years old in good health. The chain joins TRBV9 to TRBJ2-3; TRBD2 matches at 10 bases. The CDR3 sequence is CASSTRLAGDTDTQYF. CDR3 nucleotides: TGTGCCAGCAGCACCAGACTAGCGGGCGACACAGATACGCAGTATTTT.